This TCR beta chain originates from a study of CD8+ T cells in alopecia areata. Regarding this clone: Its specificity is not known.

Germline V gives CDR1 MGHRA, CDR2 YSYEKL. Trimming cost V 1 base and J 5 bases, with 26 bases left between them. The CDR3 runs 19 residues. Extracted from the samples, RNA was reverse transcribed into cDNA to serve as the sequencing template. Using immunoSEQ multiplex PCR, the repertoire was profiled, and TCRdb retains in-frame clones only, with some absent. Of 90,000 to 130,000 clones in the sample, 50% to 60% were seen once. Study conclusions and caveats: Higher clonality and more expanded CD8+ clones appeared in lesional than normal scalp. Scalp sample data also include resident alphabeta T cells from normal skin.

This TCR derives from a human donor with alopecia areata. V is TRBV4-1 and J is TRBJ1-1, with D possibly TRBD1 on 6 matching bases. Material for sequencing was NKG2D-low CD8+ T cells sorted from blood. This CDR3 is CASSQGDRDTNFLETEAFF. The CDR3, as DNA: TGCGCCAGCAGCCAAGGGGACCGGGACACCAACTTTCTAGAAACTGAAGCTTTCTTT.